The 23 T cell receptor beta chains listed next were all sequenced from one sample in a study of T cells after yellow fever vaccination. One entry per CDR3 protein, called by TCRdb with MiXCR from the 5' RACE reads. This sample carries roughly 65,000 distinct CDR3 sequences, 5% to 6.5% of them seen once, and the ten largest clones take less than 2.5%. Source: CD4+ T cells sorted from PBMCs, taken around 16 days after the first yellow fever vaccination. Receptors were obtained from a man younger than 30 who received the YFV17D yellow fever vaccine.

This chain uses TRBV11-2 with TRBJ1-5; D may be TRBD1 (5 bases). V was trimmed by 3 bases and J by 6 bases, leaving 9 bases between them. Germline V gene sequence: CDR1 SGHAT, CDR2 FQNNGV. The CDR3 extends over 13 amino acids. The chain's CDR3 is CASSFQGAQPQHF. The CDR3 coding sequence is TGTGCCAGCAGCTTCCAGGGAGCTCAGCCCCAGCATTTT. The whole variable domain, filled in from reference TRBV11-2 and TRBJ1-5, reads EAGVAQSPRYKIIEKRQSVAFWCNPISGHATLYWYQQILGQGPKLLIQFQNNGVVDDSQLPKDRFSAERLKGVDSTLKIQPAKLEDSAVYLCASSFQGAQPQHFGDGTRLSIL.

This clonotype was seen repeatedly, ten times or more. CDR3 bases: TGCGCCAGCAGCCAGCGACCCACGAGCACAGATACGCAGTATTTT. This encodes CASSQRPTSTDTQYF. V and J are TRBV4-3 and TRBJ2-3; unclear D gene. V lost 3 bases and J 0 bases, leaving 10 bases between the germline ends. The CDR3 has 15 amino acids. The germline CDR1 and CDR2 sequences are LGHNA and YSLEER.

This clonotype was counted ten times or more. The V call is TRBV12-3 or TRBV12-4, the J call TRBJ2-5; the match to TRBD1 covers 9 bases. V was clipped by 5 bases and J by 3 bases; unmatched bases: 7. The CDR3 length is 15 residues. The CDR3 sequence is CASSPRGQGEETQYF. For the CDR3, the DNA is TGTGCCAGCAGTCCCCGGGGACAGGGAGAAGAGACCCAGTACTTC.

This clonotype was counted many times. This sequence joins TRBV27 and TRBJ2-2; the D gene could be TRBD1 or TRBD2 (6 bases each). CDR3 size: 14 residues. Trimming pared 3 bases from V and 7 bases from J, leaving 12 bases between. CDR1 MNHEY and CDR2 SMNVEV come from the germline V gene (reference sequence). The CDR3 loop reads CASSLEGGSGELFF. The CDR3 DNA reads TGTGCCAGCAGTTTGGAGGGGGGAAGCGGGGAGCTGTTTTTT.

This clonotype has at least ten counts. This sequence joins TRBV25-1 and TRBJ2-1; TRBD2 matches at 15 bases. The CDR3 runs to 18 residues. The V gene end was trimmed by 8 bases and the J gene end by 1 base; junction bases not matched to a gene: 9. Germline V CDR1 and CDR2: MGHDK, SYGVNS. CDR3 in amino acids: CASAAGLAGGNSYNEQFF. CDR3 DNA: TGTGCCAGCGCTGCGGGACTAGCGGGGGGAAATTCCTACAATGAGCAGTTCTTC.

This clonotype was observed at least ten times. The chain combines TRBV28 with TRBJ1-5; 7 nucleotides line up with TRBD1. The CDR3 is 14 residues long. V trimming: 6 bases; J trimming: 4 bases; junction bases outside the gene matches: 6. Germline lookup yields CDR1 MDHEN and CDR2 SYDVKM. The CDR3 DNA sequence: TGTGCCAGCAGGGGGGACAGAGGGAATCAGCCCCAGCATTTT. It specifies CASRGDRGNQPQHF.

This clonotype came up many times. The chain carries TRBV7-2 and TRBJ2-1; TRBD2 aligns across 14 bases. Per the germline V gene, CDR1 is SGHTA and CDR2 is FQGNSA. J was trimmed by 7 bases and V by 5 bases; bases with no gene match: 1. There are 14 residues in the CDR3. CDR3 sequence (DNA): TGTGCCAGCAGCGGGACTAGCGGGGGAAATGAGCAGTTCTTC. Translated: CASSGTSGGNEQFF.

This clonotype was seen repeatedly, ten times or more. The V and J genes are TRBV12-3 or TRBV12-4 and TRBJ2-1, with D perhaps matching TRBD1 (6 bases). V was clipped by 0 bases and J by 2 bases, with 8 bases between them. The CDR3 runs to 15 residues. The chain's CDR3 is CASSLAAGAYNEQFF. In DNA form, the CDR3 reads TGTGCCAGCAGTTTAGCCGCAGGGGCCTACAATGAGCAGTTCTTC.

About this clonotype: This may be a read error, as it is one base from a much larger clone. The chain couples TRBV20-1 to TRBJ1-4; D is undetermined. With 1 base removed from V and 7 bases from J, the gap between germline ends came to 13 bases. This CDR3 is 14 amino acids long. Germline values: CDR1 DFQATT, CDR2 SNEGSKA (reference sequence). CDR3 sequence: CSARGAWGGEKLFF. For the CDR3, the DNA is TGCAGTGCTAGAGGGGCATGGGGTGGTGAAAAACTGTTTTTT.

This clonotype was seen repeatedly, ten times or more. The chain combines TRBV7-2 with TRBJ2-4, with D perhaps matching TRBD1 or TRBD2 (5 bases each). Germline lookup yields CDR1 SGHTA and CDR2 FQGNSA. Trimming removed 4 bases at V and 5 bases at J, with 12 bases between. The CDR3 has 14 residues. The CDR3 loop reads CASSSLGPQNIQYF. The CDR3 DNA sequence: TGTGCCAGCAGCTCCCTGGGACCCCAAAACATTCAGTACTTC. The variable domain in full, completed from reference TRBV7-2 and TRBJ2-4, reads GAGVSQSPSNKVTEKGKDVELRCDPISGHTALYWYRQSLGQGLEFLIYFQGNSAPDKSGLPSDRFSAERTGGSVSTLTIQRTQQEDSAVYLCASSSLGPQNIQYFGAGTRLSVL.

This clonotype was observed a handful of times. The chain has TRBV5-1 and TRBJ1-4, with 7 nucleotides matching TRBD1. From germline, CDR1 is SGHRS and CDR2 YFSETQ. V was pared by 2 bases and J by 5 bases, with 0 bases of the junction left unmatched. The CDR3 has 13 amino acids. The CDR3 reads CASSLQGNEKLFF. The CDR3 nucleotides read TGCGCCAGCAGCTTACAGGGGAATGAAAAACTGTTTTTT.

This clonotype was seen ten or more times. This chain links TRBV6-2 or TRBV6-3 with TRBJ2-5, with 10 bases identical to TRBD2. The CDR3 loop spans 16 amino acids. Germline CDR1 is MNHEY and CDR2 is SVGEGT. V trimming: 6 bases; J trimming: 7 bases; junction bases outside the gene matches: 14. The CDR3 bases are TGTGCCAGCAGCCGTGGGACTAGCGAAGAGTATGGGACCCAGTACTTC. It translates to CASSRGTSEEYGTQYF.

This clonotype came up many times. The chain couples TRBV20-1 to TRBJ1-1; unclear D gene. Trimming removed 6 bases from V and 6 bases from J, with 14 bases in between. The germline CDR1 and CDR2 sequences are DFQATT and SNEGSKA (reference sequence). There are 12 residues in the CDR3. The CDR3 here is CSAGGWDSEAFF. The CDR3 nucleotides read TGCAGTGCCGGAGGGTGGGATTCTGAAGCTTTCTTT.

At least ten counts were recorded for this clonotype. V usage is TRBV30 and J usage is TRBJ2-5; D gene unclear. V lost 0 bases and J 5 bases, leaving 7 bases between the germline ends. Germline assignment: CDR1 GTSNPN and CDR2 SVGIG (reference sequence). This CDR3 is 12 amino acids long. CDR3 amino acids: CAWSVLGETQYF. CDR3 DNA: TGTGCCTGGAGTGTACTCGGGGAGACCCAGTACTTC.

This clonotype came up many times. V usage is TRBV12-3 or TRBV12-4 and J usage is TRBJ2-5; 9 bases match TRBD2. V shed 7 bases and J 5 bases; nucleotides not matched to a gene: 14. The CDR3 has 16 amino acids. The CDR3 DNA sequence: TGTGCCAGCAACTCGGCGGGGGGGCCTAGGCGGGAGACCCAGTACTTC. This translates into CASNSAGGPRRETQYF.

At least ten counts were recorded for this clonotype. V is TRBV7-3 and J is TRBJ2-1, with D perhaps TRBD1 (6 bases). The V end was cut by 4 bases, the J end by 6 bases, with 13 bases between. Germline V lookup: CDR1 SGHTA, CDR2 FQGTGA. The CDR3 has 14 amino acids. In nucleotides, the CDR3 is TGTGCCAGCAGCTCAAACAGGGCCCCCAATGAGCAGTTCTTC. Protein sequence: CASSSNRAPNEQFF.

This clonotype has at least ten counts. The rearrangement uses TRBV10-3 and TRBJ2-7; TRBD2 matches at 7 bases. Unmatched junction bases numbered 7, after V lost 0 bases and J lost 5 bases. This CDR3 contains 15 residues. CDR1 ENHRY and CDR2 SYGVKD come from the germline V gene. The CDR3 DNA is TGTGCCATCAGTGAGTCGCCCTCCGGGACTAACGAGCAGTACTTC. Its translation: CAISESPSGTNEQYF.

There are many counts of this clonotype. This chain joins TRBV12-3 or TRBV12-4 and TRBJ2-1; 12 nucleotides align to TRBD1. There are 15 residues in the CDR3. J gave up 5 bases and V 5 bases, and 4 bases lay outside the gene matches. CDR3 loop: CASSRGQGADNEQFF. The CDR3 bases are TGTGCCAGCAGTCGGGGACAGGGGGCGGACAATGAGCAGTTCTTC.

This clonotype was observed many times. V usage is TRBV5-1 and J usage is TRBJ1-1; 8 bases align to TRBD1. CDR1 is SGHRS and CDR2 is YFSETQ in the germline V gene. The CDR3 spans 15 residues. Germline trimming cut 0 bases from V and 7 bases from J; bases unmatched to any gene: 8. This CDR3 is CASSLDPGGTVEAFF. CDR3 coding DNA: TGCGCCAGCAGCTTGGACCCAGGGGGCACGGTTGAAGCTTTCTTT. The full variable domain, completed using reference TRBV5-1 and TRBJ1-1, is KAGVTQTPRYLIKTRGQQVTLSCSPISGHRSVSWYQQTPGQGLQFLFEYFSETQRNKGNFPGRFSGRQFSNSRSEMNVSTLELGDSALYLCASSLDPGGTVEAFFGQGTRLTVV.

This clonotype appeared many times. The chain is built from TRBV4-1 and TRBJ2-5, with D hard to call. Germline values: CDR1 MGHRA, CDR2 YSYEKL. The V end lost 3 bases, the J end lost 3 bases, and 2 bases lay between the germline ends. CDR3 length: 11 amino acids. DNA for the CDR3: TGCGCCAGCAGCCACGAAGAGACCCAGTACTTC. It yields the protein CASSHEETQYF.

This clonotype was seen at least ten times. J is TRBJ2-7 and V is TRBV5-1; 8 nucleotides agree with TRBD1. The length of the CDR3 is 17 residues. J gave up 5 bases and V 3 bases, and 16 bases lay outside the gene matches. Germline V gene data show CDR1 as SGHRS and CDR2 as YFSETQ. CDR3 protein: CASSSTSPGTGNDEQYF. Written as DNA, the CDR3 is TGCGCCAGCAGCTCGACATCCCCTGGGACAGGTAACGACGAGCAGTACTTC.

This clonotype was recorded at least ten times. The chain recombines TRBV20-1 with TRBJ1-2, with D possibly TRBD1 on 6 matching bases. The V end was cut by 6 bases, the J end by 2 bases, with 16 bases between. The CDR3 runs 14 residues. Germline values: CDR1 DFQATT, CDR2 SNEGSKA (reference sequence). The CDR3 region has the DNA TGCAGTGCCCGGGAGGGGGGTCGAAACTATGGCTACACCTTC. Its translation: CSAREGGRNYGYTF.

Many counts were recorded for this clonotype. This sequence joins TRBV5-1 and TRBJ2-2; a weak D match, TRBD1 (5 bases). The CDR3 contains 14 residues. Between the trimmed V and J ends, which lost 4 bases and 7 bases, there was a span of 14 bases. Germline-derived CDR1 and CDR2 are SGHRS and YFSETQ. The CDR3 DNA sequence: TGCGCCAGCAGCGACAGCATAAGCAGCGGGGAGCTGTTTTTT. This codes for CASSDSISSGELFF.